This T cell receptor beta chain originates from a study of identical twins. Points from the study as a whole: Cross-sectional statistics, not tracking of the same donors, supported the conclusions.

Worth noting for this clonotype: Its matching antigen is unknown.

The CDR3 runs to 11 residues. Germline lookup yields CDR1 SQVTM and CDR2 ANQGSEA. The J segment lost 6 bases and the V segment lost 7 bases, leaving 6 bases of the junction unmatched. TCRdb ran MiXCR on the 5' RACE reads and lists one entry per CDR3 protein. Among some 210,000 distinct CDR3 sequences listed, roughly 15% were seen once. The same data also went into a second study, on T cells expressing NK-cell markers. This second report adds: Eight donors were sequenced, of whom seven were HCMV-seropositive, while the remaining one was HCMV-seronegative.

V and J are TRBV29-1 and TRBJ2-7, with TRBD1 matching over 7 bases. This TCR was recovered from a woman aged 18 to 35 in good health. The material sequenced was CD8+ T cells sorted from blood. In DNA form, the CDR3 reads TGCAGCGCGACAGGGTTGGGCGAGCAGTACTTC. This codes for CSATGLGEQYF.